This entry features one T cell receptor beta chain sequence. Its antigen is currently unknown. This entry belongs to a study of T cells expressing NK-cell markers. Study results and caveats: Six donors had dominant NKG2C+ clonotypes that comprised about 1.0-7.5% of their CD8+ T cells.

TCRdb re-called the 5' RACE reads and shows each CDR3 protein once, DNA omitted. This sample's table has some 300,000 distinct CDR3 sequences. The V gene's germline CDR1 is ENHRY and CDR2 SYGVKD. This CDR3 has 16 amino acids. What was sequenced was blood T cells: a sorted CD56 or NKG2C T cell subset, CD4+ or CD8+ T cells, or bulk PBMC T cells (not recorded which). V and J are TRBV10-3 and TRBJ2-7; with no DNA, the TCRdb D assignment of TRBD2 cannot be verified. This receptor was taken from a man between 18 and 35 years old in good health. The CDR3 protein is CAISGTSGSPSYEQYF.